This entry lists 3 T cell receptor beta chains sequenced from one sample in a study of T cells after posttransplantation cyclophosphamide. Data came from immunoSEQ multiplex PCR; TCRdb stores just in-frame clones and leaves some out. The profile covers about 10,000 clones, with 80% to 85% appearing a single time and around 15% taken by the ten largest. Busulfan-fludarabine conditioning, marrow transplant, and cyclophosphamide on days +3 and +4 were administered. The sample here was PBMCs, taken roughly 250 weeks after a stem cell transplant with posttransplant cyclophosphamide. These TCRs come from a female patient aged 40 to 55 who received an allogeneic stem cell transplant from a related donor, was CMV-positive, and had no GVHD. Some T cells here may be from the graft donor.

The V call is TRBV28, the J call TRBJ1-1, with D maybe TRBD1 (5 bases). This CDR3 comprises 13 residues. The germline CDR1 and CDR2 sequences are MDHEN and SYDVKM. Trimming shortened V by 5 bases and J by 5 bases, and 12 bases separated the two germline ends. The DNA for the CDR3 is TGTGCCAGCAGTCCTCAGGGATGGACTGAAGCTTTCTTT. Protein: CASSPQGWTEAFF.

This chain joins TRBV27 and TRBJ2-7; 10 positions match TRBD2. This CDR3 region has 14 residues. Germline CDR1 is MNHEY and CDR2 is SMNVEV (reference sequence). The V gene end was trimmed by 5 bases and the J gene end by 6 bases; junction bases not matched to a gene: 7. The CDR3 sequence is CASSQRGGLGEQYF. The CDR3 DNA reads as TGTGCCAGCAGTCAGCGGGGGGGCCTAGGCGAGCAGTACTTC.

This clone came up once. The gene calls are TRBV4-2 and TRBJ2-3, with 10 bases that match TRBD2. V lost 0 bases to trimming and J lost 5 bases; unmatched junction nucleotides: 8. CDR1 and CDR2 (germline): LGHNA, YNFKEQ. The CDR3 length is 17 residues. CDR3 residues: CASSQDLSGGAGDTQYF. In nucleotides, the CDR3 is TGTGCCAGCAGCCAAGATTTAAGCGGGGGGGCCGGAGATACGCAGTATTTT.